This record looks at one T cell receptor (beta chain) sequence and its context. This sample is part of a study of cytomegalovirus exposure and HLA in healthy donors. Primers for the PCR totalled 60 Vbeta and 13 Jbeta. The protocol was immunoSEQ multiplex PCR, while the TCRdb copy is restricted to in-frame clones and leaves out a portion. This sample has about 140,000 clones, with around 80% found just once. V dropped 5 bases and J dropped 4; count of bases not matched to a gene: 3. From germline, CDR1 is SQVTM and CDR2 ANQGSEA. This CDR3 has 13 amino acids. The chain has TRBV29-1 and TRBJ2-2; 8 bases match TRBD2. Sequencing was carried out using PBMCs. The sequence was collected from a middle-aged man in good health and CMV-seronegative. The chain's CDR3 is CSVWTSLTGELFF. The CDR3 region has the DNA TGCAGCGTTTGGACTAGCCTCACCGGGGAGCTGTTTTTT.